Detailed here is one T cell receptor (beta chain). The repertoire was sequenced with immunoSEQ multiplex PCR; TCRdb's copy has only in-frame clones and lacks some. Among about 190,000 clones listed, over 75% were seen once. These data come from a study of blood T cell repertoires in COVID-19. Study at large: PBMCs, B-cell-depleted T cells, or T cells provided the cDNA or gDNA that made up the material.

From germline, CDR1 is SNHLY and CDR2 FYNNEI. V lost 6 bases to trimming and J lost 2 bases, with 12 bases between them. The CDR3 spans 14 residues. The receptor was isolated from a woman in her seventies with acute or convalescent COVID-19. V gene TRBV2 combines with J gene TRBJ2-3; weak D call: TRBD2 (5 bases). The sample taken for sequencing was peripheral blood. CDR3 bases: TGTGCCAGCAGCTCCGGGATTGACACAGATACGCAGTATTTT. It encodes CASSSGIDTDTQYF.